The rows below give T cell receptor beta chains drawn from one sample of a study of blood T cell repertoires in COVID-19. Libraries were prepared by immunoSEQ multiplex PCR; TCRdb keeps only in-frame clonotypes and omits some of them. This table holds hundreds of thousands of clones, around 87% found once. Material: peripheral blood. The receptors come from a woman between 45 and 60 years old who had recovered from COVID-19. CDR3s leave out the opening cysteine and the closing phenylalanine or tryptophan. A D gene is named only where the DNA matches it firmly.

ASSQDPGQAGVNEQF	TRBD1	TRBJ2-1	TRBV4-3
ASRPAGGNTGELF	TRBD1	TRBJ2-2	TRBV5-4
ASSLHREGGEKLF	-	TRBJ1-4	TRBV27
ASSTRTSTGYGYT	-	TRBJ1-2	TRBV7-9
ASSQNRQPQH	-	TRBJ1-5	TRBV28
ASSAGGLGGSDGYT	-	TRBJ1-2	TRBV28
ASSHAGTGQETQY	TRBD1	TRBJ2-5	TRBV5-1
ASTQAQNQPQH	-	TRBJ1-5	TRBV12-3/TRBV12-4
ASRFSTGWSGELF	-	TRBJ2-2	TRBV2
ASRPLAGRTDTQY	TRBD2	TRBJ2-3	TRBV7-9
ASSWGLAGGDPRKEQF	TRBD2	TRBJ2-1	TRBV5-1
ASSLGPGRENTEAF	-	TRBJ1-1	TRBV28
ASSPRLSSYNEQF	-	TRBJ2-1	TRBV7-8
ASSSESSYNSPLH	-	TRBJ1-6	TRBV19
ASSSLVTAGELF	-	TRBJ2-2	TRBV7-3
ATAGTPGNTIY	-	TRBJ1-3	TRBV6-5
ASRAIPQDTQY	-	TRBJ2-3	TRBV7-2
ASRTGGSYNEQF	TRBD1	TRBJ2-1	TRBV2
ASIWASGIQETQY	TRBD2	TRBJ2-5	TRBV6-5
ATGTGSGDTQY	TRBD1	TRBJ2-3	TRBV19
ASRTNEDSYEQY	-	TRBJ2-7	TRBV19
ASSRPSGGYEQY	TRBD2	TRBJ2-7	TRBV3-1/TRBV3-2
ASSLTGGLGETQY	TRBD1	TRBJ2-5	TRBV5-4
ASSQDRVVREGSF	-	TRBJ2-1	TRBV4-1
ASSSFFGGGDTQY	-	TRBJ2-3	TRBV11-2
ASSRQGLLSYEQY	-	TRBJ2-7	TRBV14
ASSLGTSGFNEQF	TRBD2	TRBJ2-1	TRBV5-1
ASSLGRVNTQY	TRBD2	TRBJ2-3	TRBV11-2
ASLSPLGGNYDYT	-	TRBJ1-2	TRBV28
ASSHYPDRHGYT	-	TRBJ1-2	TRBV28
ASSGQGNTEAF	-	TRBJ1-1	TRBV2
SVGGPGGASTEAF	TRBD1	TRBJ1-1	TRBV29-1
ASSISGEDYNEQF	-	TRBJ2-1	TRBV19
ASSFPRTEQETQY	-	TRBJ2-5	TRBV7-9
ASSTTAGNTIY	-	TRBJ1-3	TRBV7-2
ASSRSRNTEAF	-	TRBJ1-1	TRBV2
ASSRLVGVNEQF	-	TRBJ2-1	TRBV6-2/TRBV6-3
AWSTGQGAEIGEKLF	TRBD1	TRBJ1-4	TRBV30
ASSQSLSTYEQY	-	TRBJ2-7	TRBV4-3
ASSLRRTTSTDTQY	-	TRBJ2-3	TRBV4-1
ATSRDLGRGQPQH	-	TRBJ1-5	TRBV15
ASSQEGQASYNEQF	TRBD1	TRBJ2-1	TRBV4-3
ASRPPGGAYEQY	TRBD2	TRBJ2-7	TRBV28
ASSQELASHYNEQF	-	TRBJ2-1	TRBV4-2
ASSPKQGSYEQY	-	TRBJ2-7	TRBV27
ASSRQIPNYGYT	-	TRBJ1-2	TRBV6-5
ASSFGAGRSTDTQY	-	TRBJ2-3	TRBV5-6
ASSPQGEGNYGYT	TRBD1	TRBJ1-2	TRBV7-2